This TCR beta chain was recorded in a study of blood T cell repertoires in COVID-19. Study at large: The United States, Italy and Spain were the sources of the acute and convalescent COVID-19 samples. Nucleic acid was either cDNA or gDNA, and it came from T cells, B-cell-depleted T cells, or PBMCs.

Source study methods: The assay estimated nucleated cells by amplifying reference gene primers. Some clones are missing from TCRdb's copy, which holds only in-frame ones; the method was immunoSEQ multiplex PCR. That table is the source of V, J and clone size, and D and trimming were worked out from the DNA. The sample has about 190,000 clones, approximately 84% seen once. A single count supports this clone. Between the trimmed V and J ends, which lost 7 bases and 5 bases, there was a span of 18 bases. The CDR3 consists of 14 residues. Germline V lookup: CDR1 SGHRS, CDR2 YFSETQ. Sequencing was carried out using peripheral blood. The chain links TRBV5-1 to TRBJ2-5, with TRBD2 as a possible D gene (6 bases). The TCR comes from a woman in her 70s with active or convalescent COVID-19. CDR3 in amino acids: CASRSVGGSETQYF. DNA for the CDR3: TGCGCCAGCCGGTCGGTTGGAGGGAGTGAGACCCAGTACTTC.